A single sample is the source of the 2 T cell receptor beta chains below, sequenced in a study of blood T cells in healthy people across ages. A sample-barcoded 5' primer and a J-beta primer mix were used in a second PCR of roughly 7 to 12 cycles. TCRdb itself ran the 5' RACE reads through MiXCR, one entry per CDR3 protein. The sample holds 850,000 to 1,000,000 distinct CDR3 sequences; around 54% are singletons and the top ten take about a fifth. The material sequenced was blood. These receptor sequences come from a woman aged 60-75 years in good health.

This clonotype was found a few times. The junction does not match germline at one end; this may be a read error. V gene TRBV15 combines with J gene TRBJ2-4; TRBD2 matches at 11 bases. The J call may not be correct, given that the DNA end is closer to TRBJ2-7. Germline lookup yields CDR1 LNHNV and CDR2 YYDKDF (reference sequence). The CDR3 has 16 amino acids. The CDR3 reads CATSKNPGLADYEQYF. CDR3 DNA sequence: TGTGCCACGAGCAAGAATCCGGGACTAGCGGATTACGAGCAGTACTTC.

V is TRBV2 and J is TRBJ2-3, with 8 positions matching TRBD2. V shed 7 bases and J 2 bases; nucleotides not matched to a gene: 8. Germline V gene lookup returns CDR1 SNHLY and CDR2 FYNNEI. The length of the CDR3 is 15 residues. CDR3 in amino acids: CASTVAGWLTDTQYF. The CDR3 DNA reads as TGTGCCAGCACCGTAGCGGGATGGCTCACAGATACGCAGTATTTT.